The text below deals with one T cell receptor beta chain. Its antigen is not yet known. No base quality values were provided; no much bigger clone lies one nucleotide off. The CDR3 numbers 16 residues from cysteine through phenylalanine. Only the CDR3 DNA stays, 48 bases, in frame from base 1. For CDR1 and CDR2, the germline V gene lists SQVTM and ANQGSEA. V is cut back by 0 bases and J by 0 bases, with 5 bases in the junction unmatched. The donors belonged to the validation cohort of 90 to 150 subjects, which was separate from the approximately 700-subject first cohort. This entry belongs to a study of cytomegalovirus exposure and HLA in healthy donors (dated by TCRdb to 2016 to 2017). Background for the entire study: According to a later analysis, one platform produced both the 120 validation repertoires and the 550 to 800 repertoires of the first cohort. Besides the first cohort of around 670 subjects, a separate validation cohort made up of 120 or so different subjects was used. The study aimed to test whether signatures of past pathogen exposure could be identified by cataloging public T cell receptors. To predict cytomegalovirus infection status, the study brought together high-throughput TCR immunosequencing, statistical association of individual TCRs with disease status, and machine learning.

Preparation of the library involved the immunoSEQ multiplex PCR assay. Processing in the source paper ran as follows. To diagnose cytomegalovirus status from the catalog of TCR beta chain sequences, a statistical classification framework was built. TCRdb mirrors the immuneACCESS table, restricted to in-frame sequences. Some clones are absent from its copies; in checked studies, under half trace to an unresolved V gene, and the reason for the others is unknown. V and J calls and clone size follow that table, whereas D and trimming were derived from the DNA. The sample table contains approximately 170,000 clones; only one count was recorded for more than 80% of them. Together, the top ten hold 3% of the sample. Results and caveats for the whole study, not just this receptor: It was suggested by the authors that the approach could potentially be generalized to other disease states and immunological phenotypes. While some public TCRs were present in many individuals, most TCR sequences turned up only very rarely across donors. Of the cluster scores, approximately 95% were above 0 in a later analysis, which found that TCRs clustered in the first cohort also tended to co-occur in the 120 or so validation repertoires. A later analysis lacked HLA typing for the validation cohort, so it scored co-occurrence in that cohort across all 120 repertoires. In both the original and validation cohorts, the classifier was reported to diagnose cytomegalovirus status with high specificity and sensitivity. The study gave a list of under 200 TCR beta chains associated with cytomegalovirus. A few of the identified cytomegalovirus-associated TCR beta chains were confirmed in vitro to be specific for cytomegalovirus antigens.

The TCR was taken from a woman aged 18-29 years in good health and CMV-seropositive. Sequencing was carried out using PBMCs. The V gene is TRBV29-1 and the J gene is TRBJ2-7; TRBD2 fits 10 bases in the junction. The encoded CDR3 is CSVEDSGTSASYEQYF. The DNA reads as follows: TGCAGCGTTGAAGACTCCGGGACTAGCGCCTCCTACGAGCAGTACTTC.